This TCR beta chain was found in a study of CD8 T cells in Susac syndrome. The RNA, about 0.5 to 1 ug, was put through reverse transcription using random hexamers. The method of amplification for TCR beta CDR3 was immunoSEQ multiplex PCR, covering 54 Vbeta and 13 Jbeta. Via MiXCR, TCRdb re-called the immunoSEQ multiplex PCR reads, giving one row per CDR3 protein. The top ten hold approximately 0.41% of the sample, which has some 47,000 distinct CDR3 sequences, around 92% seen once. This CDR3 comprises 17 residues. V was shortened by 0 bases and J by 2 bases, with 13 bases between the two germline ends. Germline V gene sequence: CDR1 LGHNA, CDR2 YSLEER. TCR beta was sequenced from blood CD8+ and CD4+ T cells. Healthy donors constituted the control group, matched for age and sex.

The specimen sequenced was CD8+ T cells from PBMCs. The clonotype was recovered from a human donor in good health. The rearrangement uses TRBV4-3 and TRBJ2-2, with a tentative D call TRBD2 (6 bases). In nucleotides, the CDR3 is TGCGCCAGCAGCCAAGAGGGACTCGCCGATAACACCGGGGAGCTGTTTTTT. This encodes CASSQEGLADNTGELFF.